The 25 T cell receptor beta chains in this list originate from one sample, sequenced in a study of cytomegalovirus exposure and HLA in healthy donors. With 60 Vbeta and 13 Jbeta primers, the PCR was carried out. Data came from immunoSEQ multiplex PCR; TCRdb stores just in-frame clones and leaves some out. The sample contains more than 140,000 clones, approximately 80% of which appear only once. The sample taken for sequencing was PBMCs. The source of these receptors is a man aged 25-45 years in good health and CMV-seropositive.

The chain is built from TRBV5-8 and TRBJ2-1; 8 nucleotides line up with TRBD2. This CDR3 spans 14 amino acids. After removal of 8 bases from V and 6 bases from J, the junction contained 10 bases not matched to a gene. Germline V gives CDR1 SGHTS, CDR2 YDEGEE. CDR3 amino acids: CARRVAGPFNEQFF. Written as DNA, the CDR3 is TGTGCCAGACGGGTAGCGGGACCCTTCAATGAGCAGTTCTTC.

This clone appeared a few times. The chain links TRBV4-1 to TRBJ1-1; 12 bases fit TRBD1. CDR1 is MGHRA, CDR2 YSYEKL, per germline. The length of the CDR3 is 16 residues. The V gene end was trimmed by 4 bases and the J gene end by 1 base; junction bases not matched to a gene: 4. CDR3 sequence (DNA): TGCGCCAGCAGCCCGGGGACAGGGGGCAGGAACACTGAAGCTTTCTTT. Translating it yields CASSPGTGGRNTEAFF.

CDR3 region: CASSTRLQGNEQFF. In nucleotides, the CDR3 is TGTGCCAGTAGTACCCGCCTTCAGGGGAATGAGCAGTTCTTC. J is TRBJ2-1 and V is TRBV19; D might be TRBD1 (6 bases). Between the trimmed V and J ends, which lost 4 bases and 7 bases, there was a span of 14 bases. The CDR3 has 14 amino acids. Germline CDR1 is LNHDA and CDR2 is SQIVND (reference sequence).

The gene calls are TRBV6-6 and TRBJ2-2; D remains ambiguous. The CDR3 contains 14 residues. Germline values: CDR1 MNHNY, CDR2 SVGAGI (reference sequence). The V and J ends lost 6 bases and 2 bases respectively, with 10 bases between them. Written as DNA, the CDR3 is TGTGCCAGCAGCCGCCAGGCTAACACCGGGGAGCTGTTTTTT. The encoded protein is CASSRQANTGELFF.

Points on this clone: A junction boundary mismatches the germline segment, possibly from a read error. The rearrangement uses TRBV7-9 and TRBJ2-1; D is perhaps TRBD1 (5 bases). CDR3 size: 14 residues. Germline-derived CDR1 and CDR2 are SEHNR and FQNEAQ (reference sequence). The CDR3, as DNA: TGTTCCAGCAGCTTAGTTACAGGAATGGGCGAGCAGTTCTTC. Its translation: CSSSLVTGMGEQFF. Looking up the rest from reference TRBV7-9 and TRBJ2-1 gives the full variable domain: DTGVSQNPRHKITKRGQNVTFRCDPISEHNRLYWYRQTLGQGPEFLTYFQNEAQLEKSRLLSDRFSAERPKGSFSTLEIQRTEQGDSAMYLCSSSLVTGMGEQFFGPGTRLTVL.

J is TRBJ1-1 and V is TRBV18; D uncertain. The germline V gene has CDR1 KGHSH and CDR2 LQKENI. The V end was cut by 3 bases, the J end by 4 bases, with 9 bases between. The CDR3 totals 13 residues. In DNA, the CDR3 is TGTGCCAGCTCACCGGAGTTTCTCACTGAAGCTTTCTTT. It yields the protein CASSPEFLTEAFF.

The sample holds one count of this clone. The chain uses TRBV7-2 and TRBJ2-1; 12 bases fit TRBD2. This CDR3 has 16 residues. Germline-derived CDR1 and CDR2 are SGHTA and FQGNSA. J was trimmed by 7 bases and V by 1 base; bases with no gene match: 5. CDR3 nucleotide sequence: TGTGCCAGCAGCTTAGTCCCACTAGCGGGAGGTAATGAGCAGTTCTTC. It translates to CASSLVPLAGGNEQFF.

The V and J genes are TRBV30 and TRBJ2-5, with D possibly being TRBD2 (5 bases). The CDR3 is made up of 12 amino acids. Per germline, CDR1 GTSNPN and CDR2 SVGIG (reference sequence). V shed 1 base and J shed 7 bases, with 10 bases lying between them. The CDR3 reads CAWSETRGTQYF. The CDR3 nucleotides are TGTGCCTGGAGTGAGACACGGGGGACCCAGTACTTC.

This chain connects TRBV28 to TRBJ1-2, with TRBD1 identical over 9 bases. The CDR3 has 15 residues. V lost 3 bases to trimming and J lost 4 bases; unmatched junction nucleotides: 6. CDR1 and CDR2 from the germline V gene are MDHEN and SYDVKM. The CDR3 sequence is CASSFRDRVVYGYTF. The CDR3 nucleotides read TGTGCCAGCAGTTTCCGGGACAGGGTTGTCTATGGCTACACCTTC.

The count of this clone is one. CDR3 sequence: CASSYTGGAADTQYF. CDR3 nucleotides: TGTGCCAGCTCATACACCGGGGGGGCCGCAGATACGCAGTATTTT. This sequence joins TRBV18 and TRBJ2-3; 8 bases agree with TRBD2. This CDR3 has 15 amino acids. Germline trimming cut 5 bases from V and 4 bases from J; bases unmatched to any gene: 8. Germline CDR1 is KGHSH and CDR2 is LQKENI.

V usage is TRBV19 and J usage is TRBJ2-7, with 9 bases matching TRBD1. This CDR3 has 15 residues. The V and J ends lost 2 bases and 5 bases, in that order; junction bases with no gene match: 7. Per germline, CDR1 LNHDA and CDR2 SQIVND (reference sequence). CDR3 DNA sequence: TGTGCCAGTAGTATATCACCGGGACAGGGAGACGAGCAGTACTTC. Translated, it gives CASSISPGQGDEQYF.

This chain links TRBV6-4 with TRBJ2-1, with 13 positions matching TRBD2. The V segment lost 4 bases and the J segment 6 bases; nucleotides outside the gene matches: 0. CDR1 and CDR2 from the germline V gene are MRHNA and SNTAGT. This CDR3 comprises 14 residues. This chain's CDR3 is CASSGTSGGNEQFF. The DNA of the CDR3 is TGTGCCAGCAGTGGGACTAGCGGGGGCAATGAGCAGTTCTTC.

J is TRBJ2-3 and V is TRBV5-4; 16 bases line up with TRBD2. Germline values: CDR1 SGHNT, CDR2 YYREEE (reference sequence). This CDR3 contains 17 residues. V gave up 3 bases and J gave up 5 bases; unmatched junction bases: 6. For the CDR3, the DNA is TGTGCCAGCAGCTCCGGGACTAGCGGGGGGGCAGGAGATACGCAGTATTTT. This codes for CASSSGTSGGAGDTQYF.

V gene TRBV12-5 combines with J gene TRBJ1-1, with D perhaps TRBD1 (5 bases). V lost 6 bases and J 1 base, leaving 18 bases between the germline ends. Germline V CDR1 and CDR2: LGHNT, FRNRAP. The length of the CDR3 is 16 residues. The CDR3 DNA reads as TGTGCTAGTGGGCAAGACTCCAGGGCATCGAACACTGAAGCTTTCTTT. Protein: CASGQDSRASNTEAFF. Combining the CDR3 with reference TRBV12-5 and TRBJ1-1 gives the whole variable domain DARVTQTPRHKVTEMGQEVTMRCQPILGHNTVFWYRQTMMQGLELLAYFRNRAPLDDSGMPKDRFSAEMPDATLATLKIQPSEPRDSAVYFCASGQDSRASNTEAFFGQGTRLTVV.

The V call is TRBV10-3, the J call TRBJ2-7, with 9 nucleotides matching TRBD1. This CDR3 contains 14 residues. Trimming cost V 9 bases and J 5 bases; bases outside gene matches: 11. Germline CDR1 reads ENHRY; CDR2 reads SYGVKD. Here the CDR3 DNA reads TGTGCCATGGGGGGATCGACAGGGGGGCACGAGCAGTACTTC. It is translated as CAMGGSTGGHEQYF.

The V gene is TRBV7-9, the J gene TRBJ2-5; a weak D match, TRBD1 (5 bases). The J call may be incorrect, as the DNA end agrees better with TRBJ2-7. The CDR3 extends over 14 amino acids. Germline-derived CDR1 and CDR2 are SEHNR and FQNEAQ (reference sequence). The CDR3 DNA reads as TGTGCCAGCAGAAGCGACAGAGAATCCTACGAGCAGTACTTC. This codes for CASRSDRESYEQYF.

This clone came up once. The chain employs TRBV20-1 and TRBJ1-1, with unresolved D. Germline V CDR1 and CDR2: DFQATT, SNEGSKA (reference sequence). V shed 2 bases and J shed 8 bases, with 9 bases lying between them. The CDR3 consists of 11 residues. This CDR3 is CSARFQTEAFF. DNA of the CDR3: TGCAGTGCTAGATTCCAGACAGAAGCTTTCTTT.

The V gene is TRBV27, the J gene TRBJ2-1; D uncertain. V dropped 3 bases and J dropped 4 bases, with 7 bases sitting between them. This CDR3 has 13 amino acids. Germline V CDR1 and CDR2: MNHEY, SMNVEV (reference sequence). The CDR3 reads CASSFSGYNEQFF. CDR3 DNA sequence: TGTGCCAGCAGTTTCTCGGGTTACAATGAGCAGTTCTTC.

This chain links TRBV7-2 with TRBJ2-3; tentative D call: TRBD2 (5 bases). V was cut by 2 bases and J by 5 bases, with 8 bases left in between. Germline V gene data show CDR1 as SGHTA and CDR2 as FQGNSA. The CDR3 totals 13 residues. CDR3: CASSLRERDTQYF. CDR3 nucleotides: TGTGCCAGCAGCTTAAGGGAGAGAGATACGCAGTATTTT.

This sequence joins TRBV28 and TRBJ2-7; possible D gene TRBD1, 6 bases. Germline V gene lookup returns CDR1 MDHEN and CDR2 SYDVKM. The CDR3 sequence is 14 residues long. Trimming stripped 3 bases from V and 4 bases from J, with 13 bases between. The CDR3, as DNA: TGTGCCAGCAGTTTCCCGCGGACAGAGTACGAGCAGTACTTC. Residues: CASSFPRTEYEQYF.

This chain links TRBV6-1 with TRBJ2-5; 7 bases match TRBD1. The J call may be mistaken, given a closer DNA end match to TRBJ2-7. Per germline, CDR1 MNHNS and CDR2 SASEGT. The CDR3 runs 14 residues. CDR3 residues: CASSGQGGAYEQYF. The DNA of the CDR3 is TGTGCCAGCAGTGGACAAGGGGGCGCCTACGAGCAGTACTTC.

In nucleotides, the CDR3 is TGTGCCAGCAGCCTCCGGACTAGCGGGGCTCTTAATGAGCAGTTCTTC. Residues: CASSLRTSGALNEQFF. This sequence joins TRBV4-2 and TRBJ2-1, with 12 bases that match TRBD2. The CDR3 runs 16 residues. Germline CDR1 and CDR2: LGHNA and YNFKEQ. Trimming removed 4 bases from V and 7 bases from J; junction bases left unmatched: 8.

The chain recombines TRBV11-2 with TRBJ1-5; D unresolved. There are 13 residues in the CDR3. Trimming left V 1 base short and J 5 bases short, with 6 bases between. Germline CDR1 reads SGHAT; CDR2 reads FQNNGV. CDR3 region: CASSLGAHQPQHF. CDR3 sequence (DNA): TGTGCCAGCAGCTTAGGAGCCCATCAGCCCCAGCATTTT.

The chain joins TRBV19 to TRBJ2-1; TRBD1 matches at 7 bases. The CDR3 consists of 14 residues. The germline CDR1 and CDR2 sequences are LNHDA and SQIVND (reference sequence). With 5 bases clipped from V and 4 bases from J, the junction kept 5 bases outside the gene matches. CDR3 coding DNA: TGTGCCAGTAGTCCCGGGACAGCATACAATGAGCAGTTCTTC. Translated, it gives CASSPGTAYNEQFF.

A word on this clone: Since no conserved phenylalanine or tryptophan closes the CDR3, a read error is the likely cause. The chain joins TRBV28 to TRBJ1-2, with TRBD1 identical over 7 bases. From germline, CDR1 is MDHEN and CDR2 SYDVKM. The J segment lost 6 bases and the V segment lost 6 bases, leaving 25 bases of the junction unmatched. The CDR3 loop spans 19 amino acids. CDR3 nucleotide sequence: TGTGCCAGCAGCTCCCCTACCTACAGGGGATCTTTCACCGGCAATGGCTACACCTCC. Translating it yields CASSSPTYRGSFTGNGYTS.